The 13 T cell receptor beta chains in this list originate from one sample, sequenced in a study of shared clonotypes between healthy human individuals. Sequenced by immunoSEQ multiplex PCR; TCRdb stores in-frame clones only, minus some. The table includes some 200,000 clones, under 80% detected once. Source material: memory CD4+ T cells sorted from blood. The subset was: CD45RA-negative fraction. The origin of the receptors is a man aged 30 to 45 in good health.

There are a few counts of this clone. The rearrangement links TRBV27 to TRBJ1-5; 9 bases are a match to TRBD1. Germline assignment: CDR1 MNHEY and CDR2 SMNVEV (reference sequence). This CDR3 is 14 amino acids long. Germline trimming cut 6 bases from V and 7 bases from J; bases unmatched to any gene: 7. The CDR3 spells CASSPGTGNQPQHF. In DNA form, the CDR3 reads TGTGCCAGCAGCCCCGGGACAGGGAACCAGCCCCAGCATTTT.

This clone was observed a handful of times. The chain employs TRBV6-4 and TRBJ2-1, with 9 bases lining up with TRBD2. Germline V gene lookup returns CDR1 MRHNA and CDR2 SNTAGT. V lost 4 bases and J lost 3; bases outside the gene matches: 4. The CDR3 has 15 amino acids. CDR3 nucleotide sequence: TGTGCCAGCAGTGCTCTAGCGGGGAGCTACAATGAGCAGTTCTTC. It is translated as CASSALAGSYNEQFF.

This clone was counted between two and nine times. The chain has TRBV5-4 and TRBJ2-5; D is uncertain. The germline V gene encodes CDR1 SGHNT and CDR2 YYREEE (reference sequence). This CDR3 is 14 amino acids long. V gave up 6 bases and J gave up 5 bases, with 17 bases separating them. Here the CDR3 reads CASTSAAGSETQYF. In DNA, the CDR3 is TGTGCCAGCACCTCGGCGGCCGGGTCGGAGACCCAGTACTTC.

This clone appeared a few times. This chain connects TRBV6-6 to TRBJ1-5, with D tentatively TRBD1 (6 bases). CDR1 MNHNY and CDR2 SVGAGI come from the germline V gene (reference sequence). V lost 6 bases and J lost 7, with 13 bases in between. The CDR3 is 13 residues long. DNA for the CDR3: TGTGCCAGCAGATCTCAGGGGCAACAGCCCCAGCATTTT. Translating gives CASRSQGQQPQHF.

V usage is TRBV7-2 and J usage is TRBJ2-1; D uncertain. The germline CDR1 and CDR2 sequences are SGHTA and FQGNSA. The V and J ends lost 5 bases and 3 bases respectively, with 11 bases between them. This CDR3 is built from 14 residues. CDR3 residues: CASSPDTYYNEQFF. CDR3 coding DNA: TGTGCCAGCAGCCCCGACACCTACTACAATGAGCAGTTCTTC.

The chain uses TRBV7-8 and TRBJ1-1; D is undetermined. Germline lookup yields CDR1 SGHVS and CDR2 FQNEAQ. V lost 1 base to trimming and J lost 0 bases, with 18 bases between them. The CDR3 sequence is 18 residues long. The CDR3 DNA follows: TGTGCCAGCAGCTTAGGTAGCAGTGGGTACCAGATGAACACTGAAGCTTTCTTT. Translation gives CASSLGSSGYQMNTEAFF.

This clone was counted a few times. The chain couples TRBV28 to TRBJ2-7; 9 nucleotides agree with TRBD1. The CDR3 covers 15 residues. Germline CDR1 reads MDHEN; CDR2 reads SYDVKM. J was trimmed by 5 bases and V by 7 bases; bases with no gene match: 12. The CDR3 bases are TGTGCCAGCACTCTCACCGGGACAGGGTCCAACGAGCAGTACTTC. Translated, it gives CASTLTGTGSNEQYF.

The CDR3 DNA is TGCAGCGTTGCAGGGTCCCGACAAGGCTCCTACAATGAGCAGTTCTTC. It translates to CSVAGSRQGSYNEQFF. The rearrangement uses TRBV29-1 and TRBJ2-1; possible D gene TRBD1, 5 bases. The CDR3 has 16 residues. The V end lost 4 bases, the J end lost 0 bases, and 16 bases lay between the germline ends. Per germline, CDR1 SQVTM and CDR2 ANQGSEA.

This CDR3 is CASSNRGQGEQYF. The CDR3 DNA reads as TGCGCCAGCAGCAACCGCGGCCAGGGAGAGCAGTACTTC. The chain is built from TRBV5-1 and TRBJ2-7, with D possibly being TRBD1 (5 bases). CDR1 and CDR2 (germline): SGHRS, YFSETQ. Trimming pared 4 bases from V and 7 bases from J, leaving 15 bases between. CDR3 length: 13 amino acids.

The chain couples TRBV5-1 to TRBJ2-1; D perhaps matches TRBD1 (6 bases). The CDR3 covers 15 residues. V was clipped by 0 bases and J by 2 bases, with 9 bases between them. CDR1 and CDR2 (germline): SGHRS, YFSETQ. The CDR3 region is CASSLAGDTYNEQFF. The CDR3 DNA follows: TGCGCCAGCAGCTTGGCAGGGGACACCTACAATGAGCAGTTCTTC.

In this sample, this clone turned up a few times. The chain has TRBV9 and TRBJ1-1, with a tentative D call TRBD1 (6 bases). V was clipped by 4 bases and J by 2 bases, with 15 bases between them. Germline V gene sequence: CDR1 SGDLS, CDR2 YYNGEE. This CDR3 is built from 15 residues. CDR3 in DNA: TGTGCCAGCAGCCCTATAGGACAGATCAACACTGAAGCTTTCTTT. Translated: CASSPIGQINTEAFF.

This clone has more than one count but fewer than ten. The CDR3 spells CASSFQLGGEQFF. The DNA for the CDR3 is TGTGCCAGCAGCTTCCAATTGGGTGGTGAGCAGTTCTTC. The chain carries TRBV11-3 and TRBJ2-1; D call uncertain. V lost 3 bases to trimming and J lost 9 bases, with 12 bases between them. Germline assignment: CDR1 SGHNT and CDR2 YENEEA. This CDR3 is 13 amino acids long.

The chain couples TRBV30 to TRBJ1-3; 7 positions match TRBD1. Germline V lookup: CDR1 GTSNPN, CDR2 SVGIG (reference sequence). The CDR3 runs to 16 residues. J lost 0 bases, V lost 4 bases, and 9 bases had no gene match. The CDR3 here is CAWTTSGGYSGNTIYF. Written as DNA, the CDR3 is TGTGCCTGGACAACCTCAGGGGGGTACTCTGGAAACACCATATATTTT.